This T cell receptor beta chain is from a study of cytomegalovirus exposure and HLA in healthy donors. Study-wide points: Cytomegalovirus association was listed for approximately 150 TCR beta chains.

Profiled with immunoSEQ multiplex PCR; TCRdb holds only in-frame clones, not every one. The table lists 200,000 to 250,000 clones, roughly 87% of them singletons, with 2% in the top ten. There are 15 residues in the CDR3. V lost 5 bases, J lost 0 bases, and 14 bases lay in between. CDR1 is SGHKS and CDR2 is YYEKEE in the germline V gene (reference sequence). To note about this clone: The antigen is unknown.

This clonotype was obtained from a woman aged 18 to 35 in good health and CMV-seropositive. The V gene is TRBV5-5, the J gene TRBJ1-1; unclear D gene. The sample consisted of PBMCs. DNA for the CDR3: TGTGCCAGCAGTCTAGTGGGTAACATGAACACTGAAGCTTTCTTT. This translates into CASSLVGNMNTEAFF.